Included here is one T cell receptor beta chain sequence, with context. The clone's antigen remains unknown. Per-nucleotide qualities are absent, and no much larger clonotype sits a single base away. The library was obtained by 3' RACE. TCR libraries were generated from RNA by a 3' RACE protocol incorporating unique molecular identifiers so that PCR amplification bias could be corrected. As many as 12 amplicon libraries were pooled and then sequenced on an Illumina MiSeq using v2 2x250 paired-end chemistry. Processing in the source paper ran as follows. Decombinator was used to process the reads, assigning V and J genes and CDR3 and applying barcode-based correction of errors and PCR bias. Repertoires were subsampled to equal depth before Gini coefficients were calculated with the R ineq package. CDR3 similarity was assessed with GLIPH, Hamming distance and a shared triplet metric. Using fastp at Q25 and MiXCR, TCRdb reprocessed the public reads and kept productive beta chains. Here each entry gathers all rows of one CDR3 protein and keeps the most common genes and DNA. For this entry, the V and J calls and clone size follow TCRdb and not the study's own pipeline. This sample lists approximately 95,000 distinct CDR3 sequences; roughly 6.4% were detected once. The top ten clones comprise about 1.1% of the sample.

This sample stems from a study of HIV-infected children after antiretroviral therapy interruption (dated by TCRdb to about 2019). In terms of the full investigation: All eight included children had a CD4+ count above 500 and a viral load below 50 copies/ml, with four on planned treatment interruption and four on continuous treatment. A median age of 9.5 years was recorded in the interruption group, and a median age of roughly 8 years was recorded in the continuous treatment group. Recorded exposure to EBV and CMV was present in most of the participating children. For the interruption arm, samples were taken at week 0, at week 12, at the end of interruption (week 24 or 48), and roughly 3 years after the study ended. For the continuous-treatment arm, samples from the corresponding weeks 0, 48 and 150 were analyzed. Alongside thymic output measurements, TCR repertoires of children on planned treatment interruption were compared with TCR repertoires of children on continuous antiretroviral treatment. What the research found in general, with its limitations: In naive CD4+ repertoires of PTI patients, CDR3 sharing between time points fell after interruption began; many sequences were shared between end of interruption and 3 years later. Minor non-naive CD45RA+ populations such as EMRA or stem memory cells might have been included among the sorted CD45RA+ naive cells. The naive CD4+ Gini coefficient rose by the end of treatment interruption, suggesting clonal expansion, and returned to baseline by 3 years. The low number of patients is a limitation and the data should be interpreted with caution.

The sample's treatment or condition, from its label and the paper: PENTA 11 planned treatment interruption arm or continuous ART arm. The participants were children from the United Kingdom between 2 and 15 years old who had been on ART with at least three drugs for 24 weeks or longer. Cryopreserved PBMCs containing at least 5 million viable cells were required, and several candidate patients were excluded because of low viable PBMC yield. Using a FACSAria III cell sorter, naive CD4+ CD45RA+ CD45RO- T cells were FACS-sorted out of thawed PBMCs. After sorting, cells were fixed, and RNA was extracted with the RNeasy FFPE kit and then with the RNeasy Micro kit. This clonotype was sampled from a pool of human donors with HIV. The source was CD45RA+ CD4+ T cells from PBMCs, pooled from several time points, collected from a donor given antiretroviral therapy, either interrupted or continuous. The cell subset or site label here, explained by the study, means: naive CD4+ CD45RA+ CD45RO- T cells.

At the DNA level, the sequence is TGTGCCAGCAGCCAAGTGATCGGGACCGGGGAGCTGTTTTTT. Translated, it reads CASSQVIGTGELFF. The rearranged segments are TRBV3-1 and TRBJ2-2, with the D gene too uncertain to name. From cysteine to phenylalanine, the CDR3 is 14 amino acids long. The CDR3 DNA has 42 bases and is translated from base 1. The V end loses 1 base and the J end loses 5 bases, and a stretch of 8 bases separates them. CDR1 is given as LGHDT and CDR2 as YNNKEL, both from the germline V gene (reference sequence).